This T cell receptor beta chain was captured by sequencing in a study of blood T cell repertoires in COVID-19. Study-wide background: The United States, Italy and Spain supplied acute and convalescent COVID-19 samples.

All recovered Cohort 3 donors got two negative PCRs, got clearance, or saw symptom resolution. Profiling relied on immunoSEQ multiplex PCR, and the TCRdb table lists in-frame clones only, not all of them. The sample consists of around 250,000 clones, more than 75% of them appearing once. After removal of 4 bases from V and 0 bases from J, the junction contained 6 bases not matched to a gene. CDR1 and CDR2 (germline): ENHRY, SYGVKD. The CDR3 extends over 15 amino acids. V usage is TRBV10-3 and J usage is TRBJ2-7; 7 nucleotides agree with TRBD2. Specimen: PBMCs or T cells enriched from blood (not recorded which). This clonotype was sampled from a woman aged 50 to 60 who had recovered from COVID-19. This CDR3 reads CAISGGLIVSYEQYF. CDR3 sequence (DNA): TGTGCCATCAGTGGGGGACTAATCGTCTCCTACGAGCAGTACTTC.